Here is one T cell receptor beta chain with its context. No antigen is known for it. The data derive from a study of molecular identifiers for immune sequencing clone quantification. Study-level findings and limits: Approximately 1 million naive cells reportedly did not prevent detection of spiked Jurkat TCR RNA from one cell.

From the PCR reads, TCRdb called clonotypes with MiXCR, one entry per CDR3 protein. The sample contains hundreds of thousands of distinct CDR3 sequences, nearly 20% of which appear only once. The CDR3 length is 16 residues. V was trimmed by 1 base and J by 2 bases, leaving 14 bases between them. Germline CDR1 is MNHEY and CDR2 is SMNVEV (reference sequence). The origin of this receptor is a human donor in good health. Some libraries in this study had Jurkat cell RNA spiked in. The sequenced sample was naive CD8+ T cells from blood, with Jurkat cell RNA spiked in. Subset in this sample: FACS-sorted CD8+CD4-CCR7+CD45RA+ naive T cells. V is TRBV27 and J is TRBJ1-2, with D possibly being TRBD1 (5 bases). The CDR3 DNA reads as TGTGCCAGCAGTTTATATGGGGCCGGATCGAACTATGGCTACACCTTC. Protein sequence: CASSLYGAGSNYGYTF.